The 8 T cell receptor beta chains in this list originate from one sample, sequenced in a study of shared clonotypes between healthy human individuals. Some clones are missing from TCRdb's copy, which holds only in-frame ones; the method was immunoSEQ multiplex PCR. The sample has some 500,000 clones, roughly three quarters seen once; the top ten hold about 12%. The sequenced sample consisted of PBMCs. The receptors were gathered from a woman aged 40 to 50 in good health. Some clones in this sample may be carry-over from other donors' samples.

The J gene is TRBJ2-1, the V gene TRBV29-1, with 12 nucleotides matching TRBD2. The CDR3 is 15 amino acids. Germline values: CDR1 SQVTM, CDR2 ANQGSEA. The V gene end was trimmed by 1 base and the J gene end by 9 bases; junction bases not matched to a gene: 7. CDR3 nucleotides: TGCAGCGTTGAAGTACTAGCGGGAGGTGAAGGTGAGCAGTTCTTC. It codes for CSVEVLAGGEGEQFF.

CDR3 in amino acids: CASSRIRTSGSSETQYF. The CDR3 DNA follows: TGTGCCAGCAGCCGAATCAGGACTAGCGGGAGTAGTGAGACCCAGTACTTC. The chain employs TRBV7-8 and TRBJ2-5; 13 bases align to TRBD2. CDR1 SGHVS and CDR2 FQNEAQ come from the germline V gene. After removal of 5 bases from V and 5 bases from J, the junction contained 11 bases not matched to a gene. There are 17 residues in the CDR3.

The rearrangement links TRBV27 to TRBJ1-5; D is unclear. V was trimmed by 0 bases and J by 4 bases, leaving 10 bases between them. Per the germline V gene, CDR1 is MNHEY and CDR2 is SMNVEV (reference sequence). This CDR3 has 15 amino acids. CDR3 nucleotides: TGTGCCAGCAGTTTATCCCGGGATGGGAATCAGCCCCAGCATTTT. Translation: CASSLSRDGNQPQHF.

As for this clone: A far larger clone is off by one base, so a read error is likely. The V call is TRBV28, the J call TRBJ1-2, with 7 bases aligning to TRBD1. Germline CDR1 is MDHEN and CDR2 is SYDVKM. The CDR3 length is 15 residues. The CDR3 loop is CAGSLQGGLRYGYTF. The CDR3 DNA sequence: TGTGCCGGCAGCCTCCAGGGGGGACTGCGGTATGGCTACACCTTC.

The rearrangement links TRBV9 to TRBJ1-4; D call uncertain. The germline V gene has CDR1 SGDLS and CDR2 YYNGEE. V lost 0 bases and J lost 0, with 6 bases in between. This CDR3 spans 15 amino acids. CDR3 DNA sequence: TGTGCCAGCAGCGTAGGGGTTACAACTAATGAAAAACTGTTTTTT. Amino acid sequence: CASSVGVTTNEKLFF.

For this clone: Relative to the germline gene, one junction end is altered; a read error may explain this. V gene TRBV5-6 combines with J gene TRBJ1-4, with D maybe TRBD1 (6 bases). CDR3 length equals 14 residues. CDR1 is SGHDT, CDR2 YYEEEE, per germline. CDR3 nucleotides: TGTACCAGCAGCCCACAGGGAGTAGGGGAAAAACTGTTTTTC. This codes for CTSSPQGVGEKLFF.

The rearrangement uses TRBV4-1 and TRBJ2-1; D possibly corresponds to TRBD2 (6 bases). Germline CDR1 and CDR2: MGHRA and YSYEKL. Trimming took off 7 bases at V and 3 bases at J, with 25 bases between the two ends. The CDR3 totals 18 residues. The CDR3 loop reads CASTNFPPRGGHYNEQFF. For the CDR3, the DNA is TGCGCCAGCACCAATTTCCCTCCGCGGGGAGGCCACTACAATGAGCAGTTCTTC.

V gene TRBV11-3 combines with J gene TRBJ2-1; TRBD2 aligns across 10 bases. In germline, CDR1 is SGHNT, CDR2 YENEEA. CDR3 length: 16 amino acids. V lost 6 bases and J lost 2; bases outside the gene matches: 7. In DNA form, the CDR3 reads TGTGCCAGCAGTCCTGAGCGGGAGGGGACCTACAATGAGCAGTTCTTC. This encodes CASSPEREGTYNEQFF.